The 8 T cell receptor beta chains below were found in one sample sequenced in a study of blood T cell repertoires in COVID-19. The protocol was immunoSEQ multiplex PCR, while the TCRdb copy is restricted to in-frame clones and leaves out a portion. The sample gives 140,000 to 150,000 clones, 75% to 90% of which show up once; 3% is in the top ten. Specimen: peripheral blood. The receptors originated from a woman in her fifties or sixties with active COVID-19.

The chain uses TRBV28 and TRBJ1-3, with 10 bases that match TRBD1. The germline V gene encodes CDR1 MDHEN and CDR2 SYDVKM. Trimming took 5 bases from V and 0 from J; bases not matched to a gene: 16. The CDR3 loop spans 20 amino acids. The CDR3 bases are TGTGCCAGCAGTGTGCCGTTGGGGACAGGGGCCCCTTCCTCTGGAAACACCATATATTTT. It yields the protein CASSVPLGTGAPSSGNTIYF. Filled out from reference TRBV28 and TRBJ1-3, the complete variable domain reads DVKVTQSSRYLVKRTGEKVFLECVQDMDHENMFWYRQDPGLGLRLIYFSYDVKMKEKGDIPEGYSVSREKKERFSLILESASTNQTSMYLCASSVPLGTGAPSSGNTIYFGEGSWLTVV.

This rearrangement joins TRBV7-2 to TRBJ2-7; D might be TRBD2 (6 bases). The CDR3 extends over 15 amino acids. Trimming removed 0 bases from V and 2 bases from J, with 11 bases in between. Germline loops: CDR1 SGHTA, CDR2 FQGNSA. The CDR3 DNA follows: TGTGCCAGCAGCTTAGCGGGAGGATCGACCTACGAGCAGTACTTC. It encodes CASSLAGGSTYEQYF.

The rearrangement joins TRBV19 to TRBJ2-7; TRBD2 aligns across 11 bases. The V gene end was trimmed by 4 bases and the J gene end by 1 base; junction bases not matched to a gene: 6. The germline V gene encodes CDR1 LNHDA and CDR2 SQIVND (reference sequence). This CDR3 is 16 amino acids long. The CDR3 DNA is TGTGCCAGTAGTAGAGGACTAGCGGGTGATTCCTACGAGCAGTACTTC. Its translation is CASSRGLAGDSYEQYF.

V gene TRBV4-2 combines with J gene TRBJ2-7, with D tentatively TRBD2 (6 bases). CDR3 size: 16 residues. V was clipped by 1 base and J by 3 bases, with 16 bases between them. Germline-derived CDR1 and CDR2 are LGHNA and YNFKEQ. The CDR3 reads CASSQGDGGRGYEQYF. DNA of the CDR3: TGTGCCAGCAGCCAAGGAGATGGGGGGAGAGGCTACGAGCAGTACTTC.

This clone was found once. DNA for the CDR3: TGTGCCAGCAGCTTAGACGGGAGAGGTTACGAGCAGTACTTC. It yields the protein CASSLDGRGYEQYF. The rearrangement joins TRBV11-3 to TRBJ2-7, with D perhaps TRBD2 (6 bases). Germline assignment: CDR1 SGHNT and CDR2 YENEEA. The CDR3 contains 14 residues. With 0 bases removed from V and 4 bases from J, the gap between germline ends came to 10 bases. The entire variable domain, with the rest obtained from reference TRBV11-3 and TRBJ2-7, is as follows: EAGVVQSPRYKIIEKKQPVAFWCNPISGHNTLYWYLQNLGQGPELLIRYENEEAVDDSQLPKDRFSAERLKGVDSTLKIQPAELGDSAVYLCASSLDGRGYEQYFGPGTRLTVT.

The count of this clone is one. The CDR3 loop is CASRPSRTSGQKEFF. As DNA, the CDR3 is TGTGCCAGCAGACCCTCGAGGACTAGCGGCCAAAAGGAGTTCTTC. The chain is built from TRBV7-9 and TRBJ2-1; 10 bases line up with TRBD2. Trimming cost V 6 bases and J 14 bases; bases outside gene matches: 16. The CDR3 loop spans 15 amino acids. Germline-derived CDR1 and CDR2 are SEHNR and FQNEAQ (reference sequence).

The chain carries TRBV5-1 and TRBJ2-5, with TRBD1 matching 8 bases. Germline-derived CDR1 and CDR2 are SGHRS and YFSETQ. There are 15 residues in the CDR3. The ends lost 6 bases at V and 1 base at J; junction bases unmatched: 8. CDR3 DNA sequence: TGCGCCAGCAAGTCCACAGGGGGTTCCCAAGAGACCCAGTACTTC. As protein: CASKSTGGSQETQYF.

This clone was observed a single time. J is TRBJ1-2 and V is TRBV6-2 or TRBV6-3; possibly TRBD1 for D (6 bases). The V gene's germline CDR1 is MNHEY and CDR2 SVGEGT. The CDR3 is 14 residues long. Trimming took off 2 bases at V and 8 bases at J, with 15 bases between the two ends. CDR3 protein: CASSYAGGAGGYTF. For the CDR3, the DNA is TGTGCCAGCAGTTACGCGGGGGGCGCAGGAGGCTACACCTTC.